The 4 T cell receptor beta chains below all came from one sample that was sequenced in a study of brain metastases from non-small cell lung cancer. Profiled with immunoSEQ multiplex PCR; TCRdb holds only in-frame clones, not every one. This sample has roughly 3,600 clones, with about 86% found just once. The sequenced material came from primary lung tumor tissue. The receptor set was obtained from a donor at least 40 years old with non-small cell lung cancer.

The chain recombines TRBV29-1 with TRBJ1-4; D gene unclear. The V end lost 7 bases, the J end lost 8 bases, and 17 bases lay between the germline ends. Germline-derived CDR1 and CDR2 are SQVTM and ANQGSEA. The CDR3 length is 13 residues. The CDR3 region has the DNA TGCAGCGCGTCGCGCCTGCCCGGGGAAAAACTGTTTTTT. The encoded protein is CSASRLPGEKLFF.

This chain links TRBV7-8 with TRBJ1-1; D possibly corresponds to TRBD1 (5 bases). This CDR3 has 13 residues. Trimming took 5 bases from V and 1 from J, leaving 8 bases between them. CDR1 and CDR2 (germline): SGHVS, FQNEAQ. In nucleotides, the CDR3 is TGTGCCAGCAGCGACGGGGGGAACACTGAAGCTTTCTTT. It codes for CASSDGGNTEAFF.

The chain carries TRBV3-1 (or the pseudogene TRBV3-2) and TRBJ1-6; D gene uncertain. V gave up 1 base and J gave up 7 bases, with 8 bases separating them. This CDR3 region has 14 residues. CDR1 and CDR2 from the germline V gene are LGHDT and YNNKEL (reference sequence). This CDR3 is CASSQVDGNSPLHF. The CDR3 DNA sequence: TGTGCCAGCAGCCAAGTAGACGGGAATTCACCCCTCCACTTT.

V is TRBV5-1 and J is TRBJ2-5; D unresolved. V gave up 4 bases and J gave up 4 bases, with 8 bases separating them. The germline V gene encodes CDR1 SGHRS and CDR2 YFSETQ. This CDR3 comprises 12 residues. This CDR3 is CASSPSRETQYF. Written as DNA, the CDR3 is TGCGCCAGCAGCCCGTCAAGAGAGACCCAGTACTTC.